Each of the 14 T cell receptor beta chains below was sequenced from the same sample in a study of CD8+ T cells in alopecia areata. Treatment in this sample: oral pan-JAK inhibitor, 5-10 mg twice daily. cDNA serving as the sequencing template came from extracted, reverse transcribed RNA. Produced via immunoSEQ multiplex PCR; TCRdb's table is partial and in-frame only. Of 250,000 to 350,000 clones in the sample, 50% to 75% were seen once. Material: CD4+ T cells sorted from blood, obtained around week 54, from a patient treated with tofacitinib. Receptor source: a human donor with alopecia areata.

J is TRBJ2-3 and V is TRBV29-1; either TRBD1 or TRBD2 may supply D (5 bases each). Looked up from germline, CDR1 is SQVTM and CDR2 is ANQGSEA. Trimming stripped 6 bases from V and 6 bases from J, with 13 bases between. This CDR3 comprises 12 residues. CDR3 coding DNA: TGCAGCGTCCGGGACCTCGTGGATACGCAGTATTTT. The encoded protein is CSVRDLVDTQYF.

The genes are TRBV20-1 and TRBJ1-1, with D hard to call. Germline V gene lookup returns CDR1 DFQATT and CDR2 SNEGSKA (reference sequence). This CDR3 has 11 residues. V was clipped by 8 bases and J by 0 bases, with 7 bases between them. CDR3 nucleotide sequence: TGCAGTTCGAAGGTGAACACTGAAGCTTTCTTT. Translating it yields CSSKVNTEAFF.

V gene TRBV29-1 combines with J gene TRBJ2-7; D could derive from TRBD1 or TRBD2 (5 bases each). Trimming stripped 5 bases from V and 2 bases from J, with 10 bases between. There are 12 residues in the CDR3. Looked up from germline, CDR1 is SQVTM and CDR2 is ANQGSEA. The DNA of the CDR3 is TGCAGCGTTCGGGACGGAGCCTACGAGCAGTACTTC. It yields the protein CSVRDGAYEQYF.

The chain is built from TRBV27 and TRBJ1-4, with a weak D call TRBD1 (5 bases). This CDR3 is 15 amino acids long. Between the trimmed V and J ends, which lost 2 bases and 5 bases, there was a span of 12 bases. Germline lookup yields CDR1 MNHEY and CDR2 SMNVEV (reference sequence). The DNA of the CDR3 is TGTGCCAGCAGTTTAAGACAGACCCACAATGAAAAACTGTTTTTT. This sequence encodes CASSLRQTHNEKLFF.

V gene TRBV4-2 combines with J gene TRBJ2-1; 8 bases are shared with TRBD2. J was trimmed by 4 bases and V by 0 bases; bases with no gene match: 5. CDR3 length equals 16 residues. Germline V gene data show CDR1 as LGHNA and CDR2 as YNFKEQ. CDR3 nucleotide sequence: TGTGCCAGCAGCCAAGATCCCGGGGGGGGATACAATGAGCAGTTCTTC. As protein: CASSQDPGGGYNEQFF.

The rearrangement joins TRBV6-5 to TRBJ1-2, with 8 bases matching TRBD1. V dropped 5 bases and J dropped 8; count of bases not matched to a gene: 13. The germline gives CDR1 MNHEY, CDR2 SVGAGI. The CDR3 extends over 15 amino acids. The CDR3 loop reads CASSVSGQGPAGYTF. The CDR3 bases are TGTGCCAGCAGTGTCTCCGGACAGGGCCCAGCGGGCTACACCTTC.

The rearrangement joins TRBV30 to TRBJ1-2; unclear D gene. The germline V gene encodes CDR1 GTSNPN and CDR2 SVGIG (reference sequence). The CDR3 spans 17 residues. The V and J ends lost 0 bases and 0 bases respectively, with 17 bases between them. DNA of the CDR3: TGTGCCTGGAGTGTACGAGGGCCAGGCTCCGCTAACTATGGCTACACCTTC. Its translation is CAWSVRGPGSANYGYTF.

The rearrangement uses TRBV2 and TRBJ1-5; D ambiguous. Looked up from germline, CDR1 is SNHLY and CDR2 is FYNNEI. V lost 7 bases and J lost 7, with 11 bases in between. There are 12 residues in the CDR3. The CDR3 sequence: CASNRHAQPQHF. The CDR3 region has the DNA TGTGCCAGCAACCGCCACGCCCAGCCCCAGCATTTT.

This clone was counted between two and nine times. The chain recombines TRBV7-9 with TRBJ1-6; tentatively, D is TRBD1 (5 bases). The V and J ends lost 0 bases and 11 bases respectively, with 8 bases between them. Germline assignment: CDR1 SEHNR and CDR2 FQNEAQ (reference sequence). The CDR3 is made up of 13 amino acids. CDR3 residues: CASSLAQGAPLHF. CDR3 in DNA: TGTGCCAGCAGCTTAGCGCAGGGAGCACCCCTCCACTTT.

The chain recombines TRBV29-1 with TRBJ2-5; D is tentatively TRBD1 or TRBD2 (5 bases each). Trimming left V 7 bases short and J 4 bases short, with 16 bases between. The germline gives CDR1 SQVTM, CDR2 ANQGSEA. The CDR3 runs to 13 residues. The CDR3 spells CSAGDRGLETQYF. The CDR3 DNA sequence: TGCAGCGCTGGGGACCGAGGCCTAGAGACCCAGTACTTC.

V is TRBV25-1 and J is TRBJ2-1; 8 nucleotides agree with TRBD1. The CDR3 consists of 14 residues. J gave up 6 bases and V 7 bases, and 8 bases lay outside the gene matches. Germline V gene lookup returns CDR1 MGHDK and CDR2 SYGVNS. For the CDR3, the DNA is TGTGCCAGCATGCAGGACAGGGTGATCAATGAGCAGTTCTTC. Amino acid sequence: CASMQDRVINEQFF.

This chain links TRBV29-1 with TRBJ2-7; D is unclear. Trimming left V 4 bases short and J 7 bases short, with 14 bases between. CDR1 SQVTM and CDR2 ANQGSEA come from the germline V gene. The CDR3 runs 12 residues. The CDR3 region is CSVVWTVGEQYF. CDR3 sequence (DNA): TGCAGCGTTGTTTGGACCGTAGGAGAGCAGTACTTC.

This chain uses TRBV29-1 with TRBJ1-1; D perhaps matches TRBD1 (6 bases). V gave up 5 bases and J gave up 5 bases, with 18 bases separating them. Germline-derived CDR1 and CDR2 are SQVTM and ANQGSEA. This CDR3 spans 14 amino acids. This CDR3 is CSVLDRTMGTEAFF. CDR3 in DNA: TGCAGCGTTCTAGACAGGACGATGGGAACTGAAGCTTTCTTT.

The chain is built from TRBV7-2 and TRBJ1-2; 7 bases map to TRBD1. V was pared by 5 bases and J by 5 bases, with 8 bases of the junction left unmatched. CDR1 is SGHTA and CDR2 is FQGNSA in the germline V gene. The CDR3 consists of 14 residues. For the CDR3, the DNA is TGTGCCAGCAGCGTTCGACAGGGTTCTTATGGCTACACCTTC. Translated, it gives CASSVRQGSYGYTF.